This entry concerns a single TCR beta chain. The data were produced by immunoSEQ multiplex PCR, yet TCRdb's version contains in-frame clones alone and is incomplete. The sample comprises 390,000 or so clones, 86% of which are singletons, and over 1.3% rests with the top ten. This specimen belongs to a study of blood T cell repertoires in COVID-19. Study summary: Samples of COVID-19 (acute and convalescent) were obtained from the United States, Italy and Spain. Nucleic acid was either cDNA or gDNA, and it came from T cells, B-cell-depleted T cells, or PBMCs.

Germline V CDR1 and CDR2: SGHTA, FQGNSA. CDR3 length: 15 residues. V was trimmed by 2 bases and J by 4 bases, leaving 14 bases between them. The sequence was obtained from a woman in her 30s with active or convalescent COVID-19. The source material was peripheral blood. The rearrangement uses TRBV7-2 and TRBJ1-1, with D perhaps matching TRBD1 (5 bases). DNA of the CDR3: TGTGCCAGCAGCTTATCCTCAGGGTGGCTCACTGAAGCTTTCTTT. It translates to CASSLSSGWLTEAFF.